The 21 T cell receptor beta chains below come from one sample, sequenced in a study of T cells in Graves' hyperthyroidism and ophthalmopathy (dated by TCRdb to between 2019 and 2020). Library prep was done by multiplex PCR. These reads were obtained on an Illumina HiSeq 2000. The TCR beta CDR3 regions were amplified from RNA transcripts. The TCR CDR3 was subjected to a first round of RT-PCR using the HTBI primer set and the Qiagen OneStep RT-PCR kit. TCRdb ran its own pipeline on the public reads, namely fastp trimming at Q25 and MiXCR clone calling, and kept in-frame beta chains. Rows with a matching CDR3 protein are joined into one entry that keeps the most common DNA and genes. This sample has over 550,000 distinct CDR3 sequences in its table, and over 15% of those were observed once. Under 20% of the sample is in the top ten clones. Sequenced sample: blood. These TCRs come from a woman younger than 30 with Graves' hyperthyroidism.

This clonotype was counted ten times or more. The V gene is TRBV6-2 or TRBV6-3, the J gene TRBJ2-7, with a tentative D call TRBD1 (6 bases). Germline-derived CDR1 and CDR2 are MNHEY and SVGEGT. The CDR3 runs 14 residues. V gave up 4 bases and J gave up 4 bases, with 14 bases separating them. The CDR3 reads CASSFRQASYEQYF. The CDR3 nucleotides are TGTGCCAGCAGTTTCCGACAGGCGAGTTACGAGCAGTACTTC.

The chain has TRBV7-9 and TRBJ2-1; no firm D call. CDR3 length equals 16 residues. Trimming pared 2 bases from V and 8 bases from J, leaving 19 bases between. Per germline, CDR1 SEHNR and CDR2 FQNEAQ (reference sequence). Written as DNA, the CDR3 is TGTGCCAGCAGCTTAACCCCCAGGATACCCCCCCATGAGCAGTTCTTC. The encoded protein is CASSLTPRIPPHEQFF.

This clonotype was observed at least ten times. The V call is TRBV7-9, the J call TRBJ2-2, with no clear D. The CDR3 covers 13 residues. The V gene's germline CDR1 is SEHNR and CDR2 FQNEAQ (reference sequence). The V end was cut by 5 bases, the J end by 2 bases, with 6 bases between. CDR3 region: CASSATNTGELFF. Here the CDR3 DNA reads TGTGCCAGCAGCGCCACTAACACCGGGGAGCTGTTTTTT.

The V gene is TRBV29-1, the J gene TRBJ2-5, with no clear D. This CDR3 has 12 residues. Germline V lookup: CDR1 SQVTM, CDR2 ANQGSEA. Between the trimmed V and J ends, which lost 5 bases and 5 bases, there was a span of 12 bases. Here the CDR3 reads CSVRTGRETQYF. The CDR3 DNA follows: TGCAGCGTTCGGACGGGTCGGGAGACCCAGTACTTC.

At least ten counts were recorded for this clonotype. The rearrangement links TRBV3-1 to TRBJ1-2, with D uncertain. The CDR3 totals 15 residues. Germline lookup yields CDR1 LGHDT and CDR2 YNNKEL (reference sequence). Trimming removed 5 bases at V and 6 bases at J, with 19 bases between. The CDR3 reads CASSFSKAVGNGYTF. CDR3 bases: TGTGCCAGCAGCTTCTCAAAAGCTGTGGGGAATGGCTACACCTTC. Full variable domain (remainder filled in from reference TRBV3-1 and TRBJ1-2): DTAVSQTPKYLVTQMGNDKSIKCEQNLGHDTMYWYKQDSKKFLKIMFSYNNKELIINETVPNRFSPKSPDKAHLNLHINSLELGDSAVYFCASSFSKAVGNGYTFGSGTRLTVV.

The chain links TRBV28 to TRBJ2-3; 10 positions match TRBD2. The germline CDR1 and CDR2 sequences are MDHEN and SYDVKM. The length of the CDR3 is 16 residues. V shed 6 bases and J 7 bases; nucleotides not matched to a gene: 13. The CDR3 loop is CASRDHRAGGTNTQYF. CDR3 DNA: TGTGCCAGCAGGGACCATCGAGCGGGGGGGACGAATACGCAGTATTTT.

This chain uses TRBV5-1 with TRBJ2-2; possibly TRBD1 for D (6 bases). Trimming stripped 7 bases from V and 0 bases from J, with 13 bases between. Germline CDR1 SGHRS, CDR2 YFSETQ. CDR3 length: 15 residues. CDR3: CASADRFANTGELFF. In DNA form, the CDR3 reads TGCGCCAGCGCCGACAGGTTCGCGAACACCGGGGAGCTGTTTTTT.

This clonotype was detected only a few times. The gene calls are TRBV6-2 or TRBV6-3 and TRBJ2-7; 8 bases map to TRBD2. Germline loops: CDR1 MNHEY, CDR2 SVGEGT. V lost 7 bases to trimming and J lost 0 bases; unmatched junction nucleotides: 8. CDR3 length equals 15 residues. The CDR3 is CASTPVAGSSYEQYF. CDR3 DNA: TGTGCCAGCACCCCGGTAGCGGGGAGCTCCTACGAGCAGTACTTC.

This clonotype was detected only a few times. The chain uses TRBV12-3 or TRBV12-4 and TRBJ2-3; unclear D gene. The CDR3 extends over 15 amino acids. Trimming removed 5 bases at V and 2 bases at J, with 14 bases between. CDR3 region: CASSPPRGFTDTQYF. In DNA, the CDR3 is TGTGCCAGCAGTCCCCCCCGCGGATTCACAGATACGCAGTATTTT.

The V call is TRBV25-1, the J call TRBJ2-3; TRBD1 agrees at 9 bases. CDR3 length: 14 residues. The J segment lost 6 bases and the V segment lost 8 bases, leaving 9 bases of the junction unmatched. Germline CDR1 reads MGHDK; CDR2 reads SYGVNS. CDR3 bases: TGTGCCAGCGTCTCTGGGACAGGGTACGATACGCAGTATTTT. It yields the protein CASVSGTGYDTQYF.

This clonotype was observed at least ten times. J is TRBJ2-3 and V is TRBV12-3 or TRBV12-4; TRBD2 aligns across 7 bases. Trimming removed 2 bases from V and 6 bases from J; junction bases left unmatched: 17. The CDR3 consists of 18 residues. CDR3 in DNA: TGTGCCAGCAGTTTAACGCTGTCGAGGACTAGGGGAATTGATACGCAGTATTTT. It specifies CASSLTLSRTRGIDTQYF.

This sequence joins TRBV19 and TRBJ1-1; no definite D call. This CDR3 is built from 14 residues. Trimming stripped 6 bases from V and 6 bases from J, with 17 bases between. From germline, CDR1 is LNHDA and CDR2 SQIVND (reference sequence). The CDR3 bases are TGTGCCAGTAGCCCGACGACGGGAAACTCTGAAGCTTTCTTT. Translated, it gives CASSPTTGNSEAFF.

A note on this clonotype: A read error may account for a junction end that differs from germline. The CDR3 DNA sequence: TGTGCCAGCAGCTTATATATGGGACTTTTGTACGAGCAGTGCTTC. The encoded protein is CASSLYMGLLYEQCF. The chain joins TRBV7-2 to TRBJ2-7, with D maybe TRBD2 (6 bases). The CDR3 is 15 amino acids. Per the germline V gene, CDR1 is SGHTA and CDR2 is FQGNSA.

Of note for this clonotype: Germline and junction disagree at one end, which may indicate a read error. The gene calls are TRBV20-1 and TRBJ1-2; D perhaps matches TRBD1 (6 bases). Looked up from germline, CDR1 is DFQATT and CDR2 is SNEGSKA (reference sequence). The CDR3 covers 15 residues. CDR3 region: CSAIDRNLLNYGYIF. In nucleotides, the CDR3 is TGCAGTGCTATCGACAGGAACCTCCTTAACTATGGCTACATCTTC.

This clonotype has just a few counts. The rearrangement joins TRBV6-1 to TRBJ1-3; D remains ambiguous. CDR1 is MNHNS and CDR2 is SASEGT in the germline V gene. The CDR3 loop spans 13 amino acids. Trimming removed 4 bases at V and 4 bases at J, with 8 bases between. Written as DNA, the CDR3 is TGTGCCAGCAGTGGAGTCTCAGGAAACACCATATATTTT. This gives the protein CASSGVSGNTIYF.

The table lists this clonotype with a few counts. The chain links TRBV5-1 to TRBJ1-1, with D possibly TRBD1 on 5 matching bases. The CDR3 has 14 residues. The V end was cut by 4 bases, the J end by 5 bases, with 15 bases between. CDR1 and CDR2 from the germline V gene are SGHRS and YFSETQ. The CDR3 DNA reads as TGCGCCAGCAGCGGGGGAGGACTGAGGACTGAAGCTTTCTTT. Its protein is CASSGGGLRTEAFF.

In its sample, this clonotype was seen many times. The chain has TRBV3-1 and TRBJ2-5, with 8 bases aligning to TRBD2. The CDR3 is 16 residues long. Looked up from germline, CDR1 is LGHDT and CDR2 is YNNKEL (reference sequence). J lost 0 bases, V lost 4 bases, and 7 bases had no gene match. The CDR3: CASSRSGRGYQETQYF. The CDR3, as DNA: TGTGCCAGCAGCCGAAGCGGGAGAGGGTACCAAGAGACCCAGTACTTC.

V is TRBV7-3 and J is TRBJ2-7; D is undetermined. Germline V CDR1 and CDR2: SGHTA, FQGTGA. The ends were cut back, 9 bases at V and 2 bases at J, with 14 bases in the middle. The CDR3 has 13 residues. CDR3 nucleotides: TGTGCCAGTAGTATGACGGCTACCTACGAGCAGTACTTC. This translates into CASSMTATYEQYF.

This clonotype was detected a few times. The CDR3 spells CSADTGAEQFF. CDR3 in DNA: TGCAGTGCTGATACCGGGGCTGAGCAGTTCTTC. The V and J genes are TRBV20-1 and TRBJ2-1; D is tentatively TRBD1 or TRBD2 (5 bases each). Germline CDR1 is DFQATT and CDR2 is SNEGSKA (reference sequence). Trimming stripped 5 bases from V and 9 bases from J, with 11 bases between. This CDR3 has 11 residues.

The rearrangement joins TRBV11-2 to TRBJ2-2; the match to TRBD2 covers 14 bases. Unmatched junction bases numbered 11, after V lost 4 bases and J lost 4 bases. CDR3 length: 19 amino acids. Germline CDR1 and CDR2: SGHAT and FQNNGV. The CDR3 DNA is TGTGCCAGCAGCTCGAACGCGAATGGACTAGCGGGAGGCACCGGGGAGCTGTTTTTT. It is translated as CASSSNANGLAGGTGELFF.

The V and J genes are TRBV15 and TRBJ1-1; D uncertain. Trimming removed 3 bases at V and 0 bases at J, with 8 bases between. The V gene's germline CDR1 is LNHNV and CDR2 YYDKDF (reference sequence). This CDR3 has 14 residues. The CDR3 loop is CATSRDYMNTEAFF. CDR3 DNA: TGTGCCACCAGCAGGGACTACATGAACACTGAAGCTTTCTTT. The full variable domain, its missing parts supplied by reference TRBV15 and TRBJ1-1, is DAMVIQNPRYQVTQFGKPVTLSCSQTLNHNVMYWYQQKSSQAPKLLFHYYDKDFNNEADTPDNFQSRRPNTSFCFLDIRSPGLGDTAMYLCATSRDYMNTEAFFGQGTRLTVV.